Listed here is a single T cell receptor (beta chain). Its antigen is undetermined. The entry originates in a study of cytomegalovirus exposure and HLA in healthy donors. Study-wide findings and caveats: After further analysis at a later stage, 16,951 TCR beta sequences were associated with HLA alleles at 0.05 false discovery rate. Across donors, most TCRs were seen rarely, yet some public ones were widespread. Later on, an analysis showed TCR association rates differing by HLA locus, with DRB1 the most and HLA-C the fewest.

The V gene lost 7 bases and the J gene lost 10 bases, with 19 bases spanning the gap. CDR3 size: 13 residues. Germline lookup yields CDR1 MNHNS and CDR2 SASEGT. PCR involved 60 Vbeta and 13 Jbeta primers. Sequencing was performed with immunoSEQ multiplex PCR; in TCRdb, only in-frame clones are kept and a portion is missing. The table has more than 95,000 clones, under 85% seen once. This clonotype originated in a man aged 45 to 65 in good health and CMV-seropositive. The sequenced sample was PBMCs. The chain recombines TRBV6-1 with TRBJ1-2; D possibly corresponds to TRBD1 (6 bases). This CDR3 is CASKTGTSETYTF. CDR3 DNA: TGTGCCAGCAAAACCGGGACATCAGAAACCTACACCTTC.